The next 11 T cell receptor beta chains were all read from a single sample in a study of Tregs in tolerant kidney transplant recipients (dated by TCRdb to the late 2010s). Library preparation used the immunoSEQ multiplex PCR assay. TCRdb took over this immuneACCESS table, retaining in-frame rearrangements with V and J assigned. Such tables are incomplete; in checked studies, under half of the missing clones stem from an unresolved V gene, and the remainder is unexplained. This sample holds about 240,000 clones; about 80% were observed only once. Clones ranked in the top ten supply about 0.68% of the sample. Input material: CD4+ T cells from blood. The receptor source for this set is a human donor in good health.

A single count supports this clone. The chain carries TRBV28 and TRBJ2-3; 11 bases match TRBD1. After removal of 6 bases from V and 4 bases from J, the junction contained 3 bases not matched to a gene. Germline assignment: CDR1 MDHEN and CDR2 SYDVKM. The CDR3 spans 14 residues. The CDR3 region is CASRRDRGADTQYF. The CDR3 bases are TGTGCCAGCAGACGGGACAGGGGGGCAGATACGCAGTATTTT.

This clone was detected a few times. V usage is TRBV5-6 and J usage is TRBJ1-5; D is ambiguous. CDR1 and CDR2 from the germline V gene are SGHDT and YYEEEE. This CDR3 comprises 15 residues. V was pared by 2 bases and J by 6 bases, with 15 bases between. The CDR3 bases are TGTGCCAGCAGCTTAAGGGTCGGCGGGCTTCAGCCCCAGCATTTT. This codes for CASSLRVGGLQPQHF.

The chain has TRBV7-8 and TRBJ1-1; 7 bases are shared with TRBD1. This CDR3 has 16 amino acids. Germline V gene lookup returns CDR1 SGHVS and CDR2 FQNEAQ. The V and J ends lost 5 bases and 0 bases, in that order; junction bases with no gene match: 9. The CDR3 coding sequence is TGTGCCAGCAGCGTACCAGGGGGGGGCTTGAACACTGAAGCTTTCTTT. It yields the protein CASSVPGGGLNTEAFF.

Written as DNA, the CDR3 is TGTGCCAGCAGTACGCAGGGACAGGGGGGCAATCAGCCCCAGCATTTT. Amino acids: CASSTQGQGGNQPQHF. The chain uses TRBV6-6 and TRBJ1-5, with 11 positions matching TRBD1. The CDR3 contains 16 residues. Trimming cost V 5 bases and J 2 bases; bases outside gene matches: 5. CDR1 is MNHNY, CDR2 SVGAGI, per germline (reference sequence).

The chain couples TRBV6-4 to TRBJ2-7; 9 bases fit TRBD1. The CDR3 is made up of 17 amino acids. CDR1 and CDR2 (germline): MRHNA, SNTAGT. The J segment lost 4 bases and the V segment lost 6 bases, leaving 16 bases of the junction unmatched. In nucleotides, the CDR3 is TGTGCCAGCAGCCAACCCAACGGGGGACAGGGAAGGTACGAGCAGTACTTC. Amino acid sequence: CASSQPNGGQGRYEQYF.

The V call is TRBV6-1, the J call TRBJ2-1; 7 positions agree with TRBD2. The length of the CDR3 is 14 residues. The V and J ends lost 7 bases and 0 bases, in that order; junction bases with no gene match: 3. CDR1 is MNHNS, CDR2 SASEGT, per germline. The CDR3 sequence is CASTREVSYNEQFF. CDR3 nucleotide sequence: TGTGCCAGCACTCGGGAGGTCTCCTACAATGAGCAGTTCTTC.

The V gene is TRBV6-5, the J gene TRBJ2-5, with 10 positions matching TRBD1. The length of the CDR3 is 14 residues. Germline-derived CDR1 and CDR2 are MNHEY and SVGAGI. The junction had 4 bases not matched to a gene; V was cut back by 7 bases and J by 2 bases. CDR3 coding DNA: TGTGCCAGCAACGACAGGGGGCCGCAAGAGACCCAGTACTTC. Residues: CASNDRGPQETQYF.

J is TRBJ1-3 and V is TRBV9; D not resolved. Germline CDR1 and CDR2: SGDLS and YYNGEE. Trimming cost V 0 bases and J 2 bases, with 6 bases left between them. The CDR3 sequence is 14 residues long. The CDR3 is CASSVAGPGNTIYF. The CDR3 nucleotides are TGTGCCAGCAGCGTAGCAGGACCTGGAAACACCATATATTTT.

This chain joins TRBV11-2 and TRBJ1-1; no clear D gene. The CDR3 consists of 12 residues. Germline lookup yields CDR1 SGHAT and CDR2 FQNNGV. The V gene lost 1 base and the J gene lost 4 bases, with 4 bases spanning the gap. CDR3 residues: CASSLGVTEAFF. The CDR3 DNA reads TGTGCCAGCAGCTTAGGGGTCACTGAAGCTTTCTTT.

This clone was observed once. This sequence joins TRBV7-8 and TRBJ2-4; D may be TRBD1 (6 bases). Between the trimmed V and J ends, which lost 5 bases and 7 bases, there was a span of 15 bases. Germline V gene data show CDR1 as SGHVS and CDR2 as FQNEAQ. The CDR3 spans 14 residues. The CDR3 DNA reads as TGTGCCAGCAGCACACGGACAGTTTTTAACATTCAGTACTTC. It yields the protein CASSTRTVFNIQYF.

The rearrangement joins TRBV2 to TRBJ1-4; a weak D match, TRBD1 (5 bases). V dropped 3 bases and J dropped 6 bases, with 17 bases sitting between them. Germline CDR1 is SNHLY and CDR2 is FYNNEI. CDR3 length equals 16 residues. CDR3 sequence reads: CASSDWGYVGDEKLFF. The CDR3 coding sequence is TGTGCCAGCAGTGATTGGGGGTACGTCGGTGATGAAAAACTGTTTTTT.